The 3 T cell receptor beta chains below were found in one sample sequenced in a study of CXCR3-negative and CXCR3-positive naive CD8 T cells. Each TRB cDNA library was prepared by 5' RACE (with UMI labels). Reprocessing the 5' RACE reads, TCRdb reports a single entry for every CDR3 protein and omits DNA. The listing contains some 39,000 distinct CDR3 sequences. The sequencing sample was made of naive CXCR3- CD8+ T cells from blood. Specified subset: CD45RO-CCR7+CD27+CD95- naive CD8+ T cells lacking CXCR3 (TNR3-). The receptor set was obtained from a human donor in good health. Some clones in this sample may be carry-over from other donors' samples.

The rearrangement links TRBV4-1 to TRBJ2-7; the D gene TCRdb calls, TRBD2, cannot be checked with no DNA. Germline V gene sequence: CDR1 MGHRA, CDR2 YSYEKL. This CDR3 comprises 15 residues. The CDR3 protein is CASIQGPAGGLEQYF.

The chain recombines TRBV30 with TRBJ2-1. This CDR3 is 12 amino acids long. CDR1 GTSNPN and CDR2 SVGIG come from the germline V gene (reference sequence). CDR3 sequence reads: CAWGRPSNEQFF.

This chain uses TRBV6-5 with TRBJ2-2; checking the TCRdb D call of TRBD2 is not possible without DNA. The CDR3 is made up of 15 amino acids. CDR1 is MNHEY and CDR2 is SVGAGI in the germline V gene. The CDR3: CASSYAAGASGELFF.